This paragraph reports one T cell receptor (beta chain). This clone was seen only a few times. The antigen this receptor binds is unknown. Per-nucleotide qualities are absent, and no much larger clonotype sits a single base away. Using the deep immunoSEQ assay, multiplex PCR amplified TCR CDR3 regions from genomic DNA. Extracted genomic DNA from each cell subset was spread evenly across all wells of several immunoSEQ 96-well plates, with each plate serving as a replicate. For sorted subsets, 150 to 200 ng genomic DNA, equal to tens of thousands of T cell genomes, was loaded into each replicate PCR. Purified libraries were measured with a Qubit 3.0 fluorometer, size-checked on a Bioanalyzer 2100, and measured again with the KAPA Library Quantification kit. A separate single-read 150-cycle Illumina NextSeq 550 flow cell was used to sequence each immunoSEQ 96-well plate. Per the original workflow: Because only junctional sequences without quality scores were contained in the immunoSEQ output, filtering matching that applied to full-length reads could not be performed. Sequences were annotated with PyIR, a Python wrapper for IgBLAST v1.9, and V/J genes and CDR3 were assigned using IMGT germline references. Reads were removed for weak V/J assignments (E-value above 1e-6), missing CDR3, stop codons, out-of-frame junctions, or ambiguous translated residues. A V3J clonotype was defined by an identical inferred V gene, J gene, and CDR3 amino acid sequence. Percentage overlap between repertoires was computed as shared unique clonotypes divided by the size of the smaller repertoire. Three approaches were used to assess repertoire richness: RTK rarefaction, the Chao1 estimator, and Recon v2.1 estimates of unobserved clonotypes. OLGA was used to compute generation probabilities for all TCRbeta clonotypes that the gDNA method yielded from a handful of donors. Entries here come from immuneACCESS through TCRdb and include only in-frame sequences with V and J called. Some clones fail to appear in such tables; in the studies checked, an unresolved V gene covers under half of the shortfall, and the cause of the remainder is unknown. From that table come the V and J calls and clone size; the DNA was used to work out D and trimming. This sample holds more than 80,000 clones; around 67% were observed only once. Of the sample, roughly 43% falls within the top ten clones.

These data belong to a study of shared clonotypes between healthy human individuals (dated by TCRdb to about 2020). For the wider study: The cohort included three men and a couple of women between 18 and 49 years of age. For each donor, three plates each were used for CD4 naive and CD4 memory, two plates were used for CD8 naive, and one plate was used for CD8 memory. Blood TCR repertoires of several healthy adults were deeply sequenced to estimate repertoire size and the extent of clonotype sharing between individuals. Different laboratories and diverse techniques were used to prepare libraries and sequence TCR repertoires, to increase sequencing depth and limit assay-specific biases. Leukapheresis yielded between about 0.94 and 8.9 billion PBMCs per donor.

Here is what the overall study found, with its caveats: Only blood was sampled, and tissue TCR repertoires likely differ from those in blood. Even with the large sequencing depth, rarefaction of the sorted-subset datasets indicated that sequencing was incomplete. When a handful of donors were compared, the shared fraction of clonotypes was about 5% for naive CD4, 3.5% to 4% for naive CD8, 2.3% for memory CD4, and 0.35% to 0.4% for memory CD8. Because the study included a small number of donors, the genetic and exposure-history diversity represented was limited. Clonotypes shared by all four sorted-subset donors showed higher generation probabilities than non-shared clonotypes. Naive subsets generally had larger estimated clonotype richness than memory subsets did. Based on pairwise subsampling, the degree of clonotype sharing among donors was expected to be affected by sequencing depth.

The donors were healthy, HIV-negative adults who had no recently reported acute infections or vaccinations. Every donor was a Caucasian adult residing in Nashville, Tennessee, USA. The CD8 memory samples were a combination of magnetically selected CD45RO+ cells and CCR7-negative CD45RA+ effector memory (TemRA) cells. Blood was collected by leukapheresis, and PBMCs were isolated by Ficoll-Histopaque density gradient centrifugation and then cryopreserved in liquid nitrogen vapor phase. Analytical flow cytometry was used to check the purity and quantity of every magnetically sorted T cell population. Each sorted fraction had its genomic DNA isolated and then quantified by UV absorbance on a Nanodrop 2000c. CDR3 length: 16 amino acids, cysteine to phenylalanine. Only the CDR3 region is kept as DNA, spanning 48 bases read in frame from base 1. A distance of 18 bases separates the germline ends of V and J, which lose 5 bases and 4 bases respectively. CDR1 MNHNY and CDR2 SVGAGI are derived from the germline V gene (reference sequence).

The receptor was derived from a man aged 30-40 years in good health. The chain is assembled from TRBV6-6 and TRBJ1-5; matching of 6 bases hints at TRBD1 as the D gene. Sequenced sample: memory CD8+ T cells sorted from blood. The sample's cell subset or site label is to be understood as: CD45RO+ cells pooled with CCR7-negative TemRA cells. The DNA is as follows: TGTGCCAGCAGTCCCGGGGGGCGTTGGGGTAATCAGCCCCAGCATTTT. It specifies CASSPGGRWGNQPQHF.